A selection of T cell receptor beta chains follows, all from one sample in a study of T cells in Graves' hyperthyroidism and ophthalmopathy. TCRdb used MiXCR to reprocess the multiplex PCR reads, holding one entry per CDR3 protein. The data show roughly 640,000 distinct CDR3 sequences, more than 15% seen once. Sequencing input: blood. All receptors derive from a woman aged 40 to 50 with Graves' ophthalmopathy. Both conserved end residues are part of each CDR3. The order of the fields is D gene, clone size, J gene, V gene, CDR3 protein, CDR3 DNA. A D gene is named only where the DNA matches it firmly. Clone size, where shown, is once, few, many, or a class for clones that have expanded.

NA many TRBJ2-7 TRBV7-8 CASSFAGKYEQYF TGTGCCAGCAGCTTCGCGGGTAAATACGAGCAGTACTTC
NA many TRBJ1-2 TRBV28 CASSLLAGTYGYTF TGTGCCAGCAGTTTGTTGGCCGGAACCTATGGCTACACCTTC
NA many TRBJ1-1 TRBV5-5 CASSLVGTLSTEAFF TGTGCCAGCAGCTTGGTAGGGACTCTGTCCACTGAAGCTTTCTTT
NA many TRBJ1-1 TRBV18 CASSPQHVDTEAFF TGTGCCAGCTCACCACAGCACGTTGACACTGAAGCTTTCTTT
TRBD2 many TRBJ2-1 TRBV28 CASSTRFSGSFEQFF TGTGCCAGCAGTACCCGTTTTAGCGGGAGTTTTGAGCAGTTCTTC
NA many TRBJ1-2 TRBV12-3/TRBV12-4 CASSRRHTNYGYTF TGTGCCAGCAGTCGTAGACATACTAACTATGGCTACACCTTC
NA few TRBJ1-5 TRBV11-2 CASSSRRMSNQPQHF TGTGCCAGCAGCTCAAGGCGTATGAGCAATCAGCCCCAGCATTTT
NA few TRBJ1-1 TRBV6-5 CASSYSPQEMNTEAFF TGTGCCAGCAGTTACTCTCCTCAGGAAATGAACACTGAAGCTTTCTTT
TRBD1 NA TRBJ2-7 TRBV4-1 CASSHSSTGAHYEQYF TGCGCCAGCAGCCATTCCTCGACAGGGGCGCACTACGAGCAGTACTTC
NA few TRBJ1-4 TRBV27 CASSSYGQEKLFF TGTGCCAGCAGTTCCTACGGGCAGGAAAAACTGTTTTTT
NA few TRBJ1-4 TRBV5-1 CASSISMYEKLFF TGCGCCAGCAGCATCTCTATGTATGAAAAACTGTTTTTT
NA many TRBJ2-1 TRBV5-5 CASSPHSPGFLYNEQFF TGTGCCAGCAGCCCACATAGCCCGGGGTTTCTCTACAATGAGCAGTTCTTC
NA NA TRBJ2-5 TRBV20-1 CSASPPPYSGGVKTQYF TGCAGTGCTAGTCCTCCCCCCTACTCGGGGGGCGTTAAGACCCAGTACTTC
NA many TRBJ2-7 TRBV28 CASSPPLQGVGDEQYF TGTGCCAGCAGCCCGCCCCTACAGGGAGTAGGTGACGAGCAGTACTTC
TRBD1 NA TRBJ1-2 TRBV20-1 CSARDRLGQDYGYTF TGCAGTGCTAGAGATCGGTTGGGACAGGATTATGGCTACACCTTC
TRBD1 NA TRBJ2-1 TRBV7-9 CASSRGTGAINNNEQFF TGTGCCAGCAGCAGAGGGACAGGGGCCATTAACAACAATGAGCAGTTCTTC
NA NA TRBJ2-1 TRBV28 CASSLTRVRNEQFF TGTGCCAGCAGCTTAACCAGGGTTCGGAATGAGCAGTTCTTC
NA many TRBJ2-3 TRBV5-1 CASSPGLLGNTDTQYF TGCGCCAGCAGCCCGGGCCTCCTAGGAAACACAGATACGCAGTATTTT
NA many TRBJ1-2 TRBV3-1 CASSQSPGPYGYTF TGTGCCAGCAGCCAATCTCCAGGTCCGTATGGCTACACCTTC
NA many TRBJ2-3 TRBV28 CASPPGHFGGSDTQYF TGTGCCAGCCCCCCCGGGCACTTTGGTGGGTCAGATACGCAGTATTTT
NA many TRBJ2-7 TRBV5-6 CASSLECRRTYEQYF TGTGCCAGCAGCTTGGAATGCCGCCGAACCTACGAGCAGTACTTC
TRBD2 NA TRBJ2-5 TRBV30 CAWSPRGGVAQTQYF TGTGCCTGGAGTCCCCGGGGGGGGGTTGCACAGACCCAGTACTTC
TRBD2 many TRBJ2-1 TRBV6-5 CASSYERTSGGHNEQFF TGTGCCAGCAGTTACGAACGGACTAGCGGGGGTCACAATGAGCAGTTCTTC
TRBD2 many TRBJ2-1 TRBV12-3/TRBV12-4 CASSPSGSIYNEQFF TGTGCCAGCAGTCCTAGCGGGAGTATTTACAATGAGCAGTTCTTC
NA few TRBJ1-4 TRBV4-1 CASSQERFGNEKLFF TGCGCCAGCAGCCAAGAGAGGTTCGGTAATGAAAAACTGTTTTTT
NA few TRBJ2-5 TRBV4-1 CASSLGTNYMAQYF TGCGCCAGCAGCCTAGGGACCAATTACATGGCCCAGTACTTC
TRBD2 many TRBJ2-7 TRBV7-2 CASSLALAGDEQYF TGTGCCAGCAGCTTAGCACTAGCGGGAGACGAGCAGTACTTC
NA many TRBJ2-2 TRBV13 CASSYADTGELFF TGTGCCAGCAGCTACGCCGACACCGGGGAGCTGTTTTTT
NA few TRBJ1-2 TRBV9 CASSVDGGQGGGYTF TGTGCCAGCAGCGTAGACGGTGGACAAGGAGGAGGCTACACCTTC
NA NA TRBJ1-1 TRBV12-3/TRBV12-4 CASTIGGGGTEAFF TGTGCCAGCACAATAGGCGGAGGGGGAACTGAAGCTTTCTTT
NA NA TRBJ2-2 TRBV20-1 CSASRPAGELFF TGCAGTGCTAGTCGGCCGGCCGGGGAGCTGTTTTTT
TRBD1 few TRBJ2-5 TRBV7-8 CASSLGGLTGGFGETQYF TGTGCCAGCAGCTTAGGGGGGTTGACAGGGGGCTTTGGGGAGACCCAGTACTTC
NA few TRBJ2-1 TRBV19 CASSIVPAPPYNEQFF TGTGCCAGTAGTATAGTGCCAGCGCCCCCGTACAATGAGCAGTTCTTC
TRBD1 many TRBJ1-2 TRBV27 CASLPQGAQDNGYTF TGTGCCAGCCTGCCACAGGGGGCTCAGGATAATGGCTACACCTTC
NA NA TRBJ2-1 TRBV4-3 CASSQGRARGGEQFF TGCGCCAGCAGCCAAGGGAGGGCCAGGGGGGGTGAGCAGTTCTTC
TRBD1 NA TRBJ2-2 TRBV24-1 CATSDLRSGQGDTGELFF TGTGCCACCAGTGATTTGCGGAGCGGACAGGGGGACACCGGGGAGCTGTTTTTT
TRBD2 many TRBJ2-7 TRBV6-2/TRBV6-3 CASSGTSGSFAYYEQYF TGTGCCAGCAGCGGGACTAGCGGGAGTTTCGCCTACTACGAGCAGTACTTC
NA few TRBJ2-3 TRBV2 CASKTTTTTDTQYF TGTGCCAGCAAAACGACTACGACCACAGATACGCAGTATTTT
TRBD2 few TRBJ2-1 TRBV6-1 CASTSSGRSNEQFF TGTGCCAGCACCTCTAGCGGGAGGAGCAATGAGCAGTTCTTC
TRBD2 many TRBJ2-1 TRBV20-1 CSARDIAGVFSSYNEQFF TGCAGTGCTAGAGATATAGCGGGGGTTTTCAGCTCCTACAATGAGCAGTTCTTC
TRBD2 many TRBJ2-5 TRBV5-6 CASSPAGGDQETQYF TGTGCCAGCAGCCCAGCGGGGGGTGATCAAGAGACCCAGTACTTC
NA many TRBJ2-1 TRBV30 CAWSVKIGGGARSEQFF TGTGCCTGGAGTGTAAAAATAGGTGGGGGGGCCAGAAGTGAGCAGTTCTTC
NA NA TRBJ2-7 TRBV19 CASSPSGTPSYEQYF TGTGCCAGTAGCCCCTCCGGGACACCCTCCTACGAGCAGTACTTC
NA few TRBJ1-4 TRBV4-1 CASSLPSLFGKLFF TGCGCCAGCAGCCTACCGTCCCTTTTTGGAAAACTGTTTTTT
TRBD1 few TRBJ2-2 TRBV28 CAVRRQGSSGELFF TGTGCCGTCAGGAGACAGGGGAGTTCCGGGGAGCTGTTTTTT
NA many TRBJ1-1 TRBV6-1 CASRKDNLYTEAFF TGTGCCAGCAGGAAGGACAATCTCTACACTGAAGCTTTCTTT
NA many TRBJ2-5 TRBV2 CASSVRETQYF TGTGCCAGCAGTGTGAGAGAGACCCAGTACTTC
NA many TRBJ2-7 TRBV3-1 CASSQGPWSSGEQYF TGTGCCAGCAGCCAAGGACCATGGAGCTCGGGAGAGCAGTACTTC
TRBD2 once TRBJ2-1 TRBV10-3 CAISDAAGTSGNEQFF TGTGCCATCAGTGACGCCGCCGGGACTAGTGGAAATGAGCAGTTCTTC
NA many TRBJ2-7 TRBV6-1 CASSRDHLSYEQYF TGTGCCAGCAGTCGGGACCACCTTTCCTACGAGCAGTACTTC
NA few TRBJ1-2 TRBV5-1 CASSFRTANYGYTF TGCGCCAGCAGCTTCCGGACAGCGAACTATGGCTACACCTTC
TRBD2 NA TRBJ2-2 TRBV7-2 CASSLAGGSGELFF TGTGCCAGCAGCTTAGCGGGGGGGTCCGGGGAGCTGTTTTTT
NA NA TRBJ1-2 TRBV20-1 CSATTDQYGYTF TGCAGTGCAACGACAGATCAATATGGCTACACCTTC
NA NA TRBJ1-1 TRBV20-1 CRARQNTEAFF TGCAGGGCAAGACAGAACACTGAAGCTTTCTTT
TRBD2 many TRBJ2-1 TRBV28 CASSVPAGDVNEQFF TGTGCCAGCAGTGTCCCAGCGGGAGATGTCAATGAGCAGTTCTTC